This T cell receptor beta chain was observed in a study of PD-1 blockade in classical Hodgkin lymphoma (TCRdb year 2020). Background on the whole study: Nivolumab dosing was 3 mg/kg intravenously every 2 weeks, continuing until either disease progression or unacceptable toxicity. The study used CyTOF and TCR beta sequencing to define a peripheral blood immune signature of response to PD-1 blockade in classical Hodgkin lymphoma.

Broader findings and caveats from the paper: CD4+ but not CD8+ TCR diversity rose significantly by C4D1 (p=0.0027 vs p=0.16), most apparent in complete responders (p=0.02). Baseline TCR diversity was reported to be lower in newly diagnosed patients than in healthy donors, and even lower in relapsed/refractory patients. Trial patients with a complete response had baseline diversity similar to that of newly diagnosed patients, while partial responders and progressors had significantly lower diversity. Lower diversity was observed in patients in whom nivolumab was started less than 1 year after ASCT, and these patients were excluded from later analyses so that confounding by immune reconstitution would be avoided. The study covered only a single clinical trial cohort, and the causes of the repertoire differences, possibly disease activity or prior therapy, were still not defined.

From the cysteine up to the phenylalanine, the CDR3 has a length of 16 residues. This entry keeps only the CDR3 DNA: 48 bases, framed from base 1. The CDR1 and CDR2 encoded by the germline V gene (reference sequence) are SEHNR and FQNEAQ. Relative to germline, V is missing 6 bases and J is missing 5 bases, with 10 bases of the junction outside any gene match. Comments on this clone: There is no known antigen for this receptor. Base-call qualities are not available, and no considerably larger clone is one nucleotide away.

The time point label corresponds to: cycle 1 day 1 (C1D1), immediately before nivolumab initiation. All trial patients had relapsed after autologous stem cell transplantation, with cohorts A, B and C differing in prior brentuximab vedotin exposure. CD4+ T cells were purified from thawed PBMCs by magnetic negative selection with a Miltenyi CD4+ T cell isolation kit. The trial cohort comprised a few dozen patients with relapsed/refractory classical Hodgkin lymphoma whose best overall responses were complete response, partial response or progressive disease. Single-agent nivolumab was administered to trial patients in the multi-cohort phase II CheckMate 205 trial. An independent review committee assessed best overall response by applying the 2007 International Working Group response criteria. Trial PBMCs were collected immediately before nivolumab initiation (C1D1) and during therapy at cycle 2 day 1 and cycle 4 day 1. Peripheral blood was collected in 8 mL Vacutainer Cell Preparation Tubes, from which PBMCs were isolated by centrifugation and then cryopreserved. Purified CD4+ and CD8+ fractions were prepared only for cases with an additional available PBMC sample. On LS columns in a quadroMACS separator, the magnetically labelled cells were depleted, and the flow-through was collected as the purified fraction.

Genomic DNA was extracted with the Qiagen DNeasy kit from unsorted PBMCs and from negatively selected CD4+ and CD8+ fractions. TCR beta CDR3 regions were subjected to amplification by immunoSEQ multiplex PCR with primers that anneal to V and J segments. A synthetic immune receptor repertoire was used to minimize amplification bias, and any residual bias was removed computationally once sequencing was done. Per the authors' processing: Repertoire diversity was quantified as the Shannon entropy index using custom Python scripts. Unsorted, CD4+ and CD8+ repertoires were examined separately, except in combined analyses, for which CD4+ and CD8+ sequences were merged in silico. A clone was considered expanded if an increase in frequency of at least 2-fold after treatment relative to C1D1 was found, and a pseudocount of 0.5 was applied to clones undetected at baseline. Clones with 0 or 1 copy at C1D1 were classified as singleton clones, and clones with 2 or more copies were classified as non-singleton clones. By matching protein sequences in sorted samples from the same patient, clones expanded in unsorted samples were annotated as CD4+, CD8+ or unknown. Wilcoxon tests on paired samples were used to test changes in diversity from C1D1 to C4D1. TCRdb mirrors the immuneACCESS table, restricted to in-frame sequences. Some clones are absent from its copies; in checked studies, under half trace to an unresolved V gene, and the reason for the others is unknown. V, J and clone size derive from that table, while D and trimming were established from the DNA sequence. The sample table contains about 35,000 clones; only one count was recorded for approximately 90% of them. The ten largest clones capture around 0.21% of the sample.

This receptor chain uses TRBV7-9 and TRBJ2-2; TRBD2 aligns with 9 central bases. The source is a human donor with classical Hodgkin lymphoma. The sample consisted of CD4+ T cells from blood, taken at baseline. The CDR3 reads CASSGRLAARTGELFF. The DNA sequence follows: TGTGCCAGCAGTGGGAGACTAGCGGCTCGGACCGGGGAGCTGTTTTTT.